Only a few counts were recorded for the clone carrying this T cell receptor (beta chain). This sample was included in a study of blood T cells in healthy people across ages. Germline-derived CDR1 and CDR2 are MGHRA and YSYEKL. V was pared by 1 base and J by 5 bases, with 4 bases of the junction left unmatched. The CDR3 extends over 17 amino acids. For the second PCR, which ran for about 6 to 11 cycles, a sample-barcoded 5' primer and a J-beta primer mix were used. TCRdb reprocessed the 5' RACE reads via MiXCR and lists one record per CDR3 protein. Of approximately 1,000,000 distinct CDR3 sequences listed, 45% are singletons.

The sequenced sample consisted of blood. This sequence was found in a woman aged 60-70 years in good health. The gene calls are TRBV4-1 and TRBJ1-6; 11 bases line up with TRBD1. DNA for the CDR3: TGCGCCAGCAGCCAAGCGGACAGGGGGCCGAATAATTCACCCCTCCACTTT. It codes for CASSQADRGPNNSPLHF.